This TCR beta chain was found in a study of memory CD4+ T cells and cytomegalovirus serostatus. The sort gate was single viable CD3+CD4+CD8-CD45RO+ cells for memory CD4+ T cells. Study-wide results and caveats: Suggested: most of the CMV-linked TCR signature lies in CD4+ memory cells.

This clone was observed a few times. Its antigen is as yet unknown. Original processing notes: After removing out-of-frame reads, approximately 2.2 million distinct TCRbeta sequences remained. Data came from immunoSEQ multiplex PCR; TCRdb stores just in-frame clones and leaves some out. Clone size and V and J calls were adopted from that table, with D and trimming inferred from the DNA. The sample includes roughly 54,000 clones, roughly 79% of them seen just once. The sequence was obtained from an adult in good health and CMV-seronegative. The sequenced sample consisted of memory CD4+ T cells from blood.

Here the CDR3 reads CASSLGGFSYEQYF. The CDR3 region has the DNA TGTGCCAGCAGCTTGGGTGGGTTCTCCTACGAGCAGTACTTC. The V and J genes are TRBV5-4 and TRBJ2-7; no reliable D call. V lost 0 bases and J 0 bases, leaving 7 bases between the germline ends. The V gene's germline CDR1 is SGHNT and CDR2 YYREEE (reference sequence). This CDR3 contains 14 residues.